This record covers a single T cell receptor beta chain. The sample is drawn from a study of blood T cell repertoires in COVID-19. Study summary: Samples came from the United States, Italy and Spain, spanning acute and convalescent COVID-19.

Trimming cost V 3 bases and J 2 bases; bases outside gene matches: 6. Per the germline V gene, CDR1 is LGHNA and CDR2 is YSLEER. The CDR3 has 16 amino acids. Only in-frame clones appear in the TCRdb table, and some are missing; sequencing was by immunoSEQ multiplex PCR. Here the sample spans 140,000 or so clones, 70% to 90% being singletons. The V gene is TRBV4-3, the J gene TRBJ1-3; 8 bases map to TRBD1. The sequencing sample was made of peripheral blood. This clonotype originated in a woman between 50 and 59 years old with acute or convalescent COVID-19. CDR3 nucleotide sequence: TGCGCCAGCAGCCACCCCACAGGGGGAACTGGAAACACCATATATTTT. Its protein product is CASSHPTGGTGNTIYF.